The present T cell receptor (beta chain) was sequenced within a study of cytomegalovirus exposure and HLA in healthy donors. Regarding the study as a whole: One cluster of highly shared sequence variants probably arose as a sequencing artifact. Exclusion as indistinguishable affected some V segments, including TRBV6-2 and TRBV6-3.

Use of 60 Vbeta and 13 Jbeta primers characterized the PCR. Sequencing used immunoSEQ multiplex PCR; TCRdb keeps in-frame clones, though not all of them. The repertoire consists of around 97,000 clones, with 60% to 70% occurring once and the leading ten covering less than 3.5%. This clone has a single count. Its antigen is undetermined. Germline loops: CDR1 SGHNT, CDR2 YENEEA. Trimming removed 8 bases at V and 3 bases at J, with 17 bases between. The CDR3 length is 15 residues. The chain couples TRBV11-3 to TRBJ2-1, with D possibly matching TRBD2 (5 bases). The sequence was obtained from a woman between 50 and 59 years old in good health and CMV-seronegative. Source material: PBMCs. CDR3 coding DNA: TGTGCCAGCGCAGACTGGGAGTCTCTCTACAATGAGCAGTTCTTC. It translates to CASADWESLYNEQFF.